A selection of T cell receptor beta chains follows, all from one sample in a study of T cells in Graves' hyperthyroidism and ophthalmopathy. A single record per CDR3 protein comes from TCRdb applying MiXCR to the multiplex PCR reads. The sample lists fewer than 350,000 distinct CDR3 sequences; 21% were seen once. Sequencing input: blood. These receptors originate from a woman aged 45-65 years with Graves' hyperthyroidism. CDR3s include the opening cysteine and the closing phenylalanine or tryptophan.

j_call v_call cdr3_aa
TRBJ1-6 TRBV28 CASSLYPLSPLHF
TRBJ2-1 TRBV5-8 CATGGRGSYNEQFF
TRBJ2-4 TRBV7-9 CASSFLGVGGNIQYF
TRBJ2-7 TRBV5-4 CASSLGSGLSSYEQYF
TRBJ2-1 TRBV20-1 CSATTGTNSYNEQFF
TRBJ2-3 TRBV24-1 CATSGGTGSTDTQYF
TRBJ1-5 TRBV12-3/TRBV12-4 CASRGAGTSMGQPQHF
TRBJ2-5 TRBV2 CASSGGRAPWETQYF
TRBJ1-2 TRBV3-1 CASMRQGGDYGYTF
TRBJ2-3 TRBV9 CASSAPREFAQYF
TRBJ2-6 TRBV3-1 CASSSYPSSGANVLTF
TRBJ2-2 TRBV27 CASSLYPQGNTGELFF
TRBJ2-2 TRBV3-1 CASSRWGQLTGEPFF
TRBJ2-1 TRBV5-4 CASSLDRGNEQFF